This T cell receptor beta chain was documented in a study of blood T cells in healthy people across ages. Study-wide results and caveats: It was not known whether donors were CMV positive (a possible confounder of expanded clonotype changes).

Comment on this clonotype: The target antigen is unknown.

The use of a sample-barcoded 5' primer and a J-beta primer mix characterized a second PCR of roughly 6 to 11 cycles. Each CDR3 protein gets one entry after TCRdb re-called the 5' RACE reads with MiXCR. The sample shows 1.5 million to 2 million distinct CDR3 sequences, under 30% of them seen only once. V dropped 4 bases and J dropped 1 base, with 22 bases sitting between them. The CDR3 runs to 18 residues. Looked up from germline, CDR1 is SQVTM and CDR2 is ANQGSEA. This chain connects TRBV29-1 to TRBJ2-2; D possibly corresponds to TRBD2 (7 bases). Specimen: blood. This TCR derives from a woman in her 30s in good health. The CDR3 region is CSVVIAGVGQWNTGELFF. DNA for the CDR3: TGCAGCGTTGTAATTGCGGGGGTAGGACAGTGGAACACCGGGGAGCTGTTTTTT.